What follows describes a single TCR beta chain. Trimming removed 3 bases at V and 4 bases at J, with 9 bases between. The CDR3 consists of 14 residues. Germline lookup yields CDR1 KGHDR and CDR2 SFDVKD. These data originate in a study of blood T cell repertoires in COVID-19. Study at large: The origin of the acute and convalescent COVID-19 samples was the United States, Italy and Spain.

This table comes from immunoSEQ multiplex PCR, and its TCRdb copy is limited to in-frame clones, with some not included. Of a few hundred thousand clones in the sample, 85% to 90% were seen once. This receptor was taken from a woman aged 18-35 years who had recovered from COVID-19. Material: PBMCs or T cells enriched from blood (not recorded which). J is TRBJ1-5 and V is TRBV24-1; D call uncertain. CDR3 in amino acids: CATSDNLENQPQHF. In DNA form, the CDR3 reads TGTGCCACCAGTGATAATCTAGAAAATCAGCCCCAGCATTTT.